These 28 T cell receptor beta chains were sequenced from one sample in a study of T cell repertoires in cytomegalovirus infection (dated by TCRdb to the late 2010s). TCRdb names Illumina HiSeq 1500 as the instrument used. TCRdb applied fastp at Q25 and MiXCR to the public reads, then kept only in-frame beta chains. Rows are unified per CDR3 protein, each entry keeping the most common DNA and genes. Within this sample are some 280,000 distinct CDR3 sequences, with about an eighth of them counted one time only. The top ten constitute 7.5% to 10% of the sample. Sequencing was carried out using PBMCs. The receptors here all came from a human donor in good health (CMV status not recorded). Some clones in this sample may be carry-over from other donors' samples.

The V gene is TRBV10-3, the J gene TRBJ2-7; D perhaps matches TRBD1 (6 bases). There are 13 residues in the CDR3. Trimming shortened V by 2 bases and J by 5 bases, and 10 bases separated the two germline ends. Germline assignment: CDR1 ENHRY and CDR2 SYGVKD. The CDR3 is CAISENRVDEQYF. CDR3 nucleotide sequence: TGTGCCATCAGTGAGAACAGGGTCGACGAGCAGTACTTC.

The sample holds a few counts of this clonotype. The chain recombines TRBV18 with TRBJ1-2; D is uncertain. The CDR3 sequence is 16 residues long. Trimming cost V 2 bases and J 4 bases, with 17 bases left between them. The germline CDR1 and CDR2 sequences are KGHSH and LQKENI. CDR3 loop: CASSPSKAEFVYGYTF. The CDR3 nucleotides read TGTGCCAGCTCACCATCGAAGGCGGAGTTCGTCTATGGCTACACCTTC.

This clonotype was observed a few times. The chain uses TRBV19 and TRBJ2-1; unclear D gene. V was cut by 2 bases and J by 7 bases, with 12 bases left in between. Germline V gives CDR1 LNHDA, CDR2 SQIVND (reference sequence). The CDR3 extends over 14 amino acids. Here the CDR3 reads CASSIYELANEQFF. In DNA, the CDR3 is TGTGCCAGTAGTATATACGAACTGGCGAATGAGCAGTTCTTC.

Ten or more counts support this clonotype. V is TRBV6-2 or TRBV6-3 and J is TRBJ2-6; either TRBD1 or TRBD2 may supply D (5 bases each). This CDR3 has 15 residues. V lost 5 bases and J lost 4, with 12 bases in between. Germline CDR1 MNHEY, CDR2 SVGEGT. For the CDR3, the DNA is TGTGCCAGCAGTCTGGGGGTCGGCGGGGCCAACGTCCTGACTTTC. As protein: CASSLGVGGANVLTF.

Comment on this clonotype: A read error is likely, as this CDR3 ends without the conserved phenylalanine or tryptophan. The genes are TRBV28 and TRBJ2-1; 10 bases are a match to TRBD2. The CDR3 consists of 17 residues. The V gene's germline CDR1 is MDHEN and CDR2 SYDVKM. V trimming: 3 bases; J trimming: 2 bases; junction bases outside the gene matches: 7. Written as DNA, the CDR3 is TGTGCCAGCAGTTTTGGAAGCGGGAGGGGCCCCTACAATGAGCAGTTCTCC. Its protein product is CASSFGSGRGPYNEQFS.

This clonotype was seen ten or more times. The V and J genes are TRBV7-2 and TRBJ1-5, with D uncertain. The CDR3 is 13 amino acids. Per the germline V gene, CDR1 is SGHTA and CDR2 is FQGNSA. The germline V and J ends were trimmed by 3 bases and 2 bases, with 5 bases remaining between them. CDR3 region: CASSFGGNQPQHF. The CDR3 DNA sequence: TGTGCCAGCAGCTTCGGGGGCAATCAGCCCCAGCATTTT.

This clonotype occurred a few times. This sequence joins TRBV10-3 and TRBJ2-3; TRBD2 aligns across 10 bases. Germline lookup yields CDR1 ENHRY and CDR2 SYGVKD. The CDR3 is made up of 14 amino acids. The V and J ends lost 6 bases and 5 bases, in that order; junction bases with no gene match: 5. CDR3 in DNA: TGTGCCATCAGACACGGGACTAGCGAAGATACGCAGTATTTT. Translating gives CAIRHGTSEDTQYF.

In this sample, this clonotype turned up many times. The chain employs TRBV15 and TRBJ1-2; D is unclear. The CDR3 covers 14 residues. In germline, CDR1 is LNHNV, CDR2 YYDKDF (reference sequence). The V and J ends lost 0 bases and 8 bases respectively, with 13 bases between them. The CDR3 sequence: CATSRDPIIKGYTF. Written as DNA, the CDR3 is TGTGCCACCAGCAGAGATCCGATTATCAAGGGCTACACCTTC.

This clonotype was detected only a few times. This CDR3 reads CSARGGGPGASGLSYEQYF. The CDR3 bases are TGCAGTGCTAGAGGCGGGGGCCCTGGGGCTAGCGGACTCTCCTACGAGCAGTACTTC. V and J are TRBV20-1 and TRBJ2-7; perhaps TRBD2 as D (7 bases). The CDR3 loop spans 19 amino acids. CDR1 is DFQATT and CDR2 is SNEGSKA in the germline V gene (reference sequence). The V gene lost 1 base and the J gene lost 0 bases, with 25 bases spanning the gap.

The table lists this clonotype with many counts. The V gene is TRBV7-8, the J gene TRBJ1-5; no reliable D call. The ends were cut back, 1 base at V and 0 bases at J, with 10 bases in the middle. Germline V CDR1 and CDR2: SGHVS, FQNEAQ. The CDR3 loop spans 16 amino acids. The CDR3 DNA reads TGTGCCAGCAGCTTAGTGGCAGCAACTAGCAATCAGCCCCAGCATTTT. This encodes CASSLVAATSNQPQHF.

This clonotype occurred many times. V gene TRBV12-3 or TRBV12-4 combines with J gene TRBJ2-1; a weak D match, TRBD2 (6 bases). The CDR3 is 14 amino acids. Between the trimmed V and J ends, which lost 5 bases and 6 bases, there was a span of 14 bases. For the CDR3, the DNA is TGTGCCAGCAGTGCTGTTCGGGAGCCCAATGAGCAGTTCTTC. Translation: CASSAVREPNEQFF.

The V call is TRBV20-1, the J call TRBJ2-2; tentatively, D is TRBD2 (7 bases). This CDR3 comprises 14 residues. CDR1 is DFQATT, CDR2 SNEGSKA, per germline (reference sequence). The V and J ends lost 4 bases and 9 bases respectively, with 18 bases between them. In DNA form, the CDR3 reads TGCAGTGCTAAGCTGATCGCGGGGGCCCGGGAGCTGTTTTTT. Protein sequence: CSAKLIAGARELFF.

The gene calls are TRBV20-1 and TRBJ2-7; 11 nucleotides agree with TRBD2. The CDR3 has 17 amino acids. Germline V gene sequence: CDR1 DFQATT, CDR2 SNEGSKA (reference sequence). The trim removed 0 bases at V and 2 bases at J, leaving 9 bases unmatched. CDR3 DNA: TGCAGTGCTAGAGATCTCGGGCTAGCGGGAGGCCCCTACGAGCAGTACTTC. The encoded protein is CSARDLGLAGGPYEQYF.

This clonotype was seen a few times. The V and J genes are TRBV20-1 and TRBJ1-1; tentatively, D is TRBD1 (5 bases). The CDR3 has 14 amino acids. CDR1 is DFQATT, CDR2 SNEGSKA, per germline (reference sequence). Trimming left V 1 base short and J 3 bases short, with 12 bases between. The CDR3 DNA reads as TGCAGTGCTAGAGGAGCAGGGTTGTACACTGAAGCTTTCTTT. Residues: CSARGAGLYTEAFF.

The gene calls are TRBV20-1 and TRBJ2-3, with D uncertain. V was clipped by 5 bases and J by 6 bases, with 9 bases between them. Per the germline V gene, CDR1 is DFQATT and CDR2 is SNEGSKA (reference sequence). The CDR3 is 11 residues long. CDR3 bases: TGCAGTGCTCATCGGGCGGATACGCAGTATTTT. Amino acids: CSAHRADTQYF.

This clonotype was detected many times. The J gene is TRBJ2-7, the V gene TRBV7-9; D is unclear. CDR3 length: 13 amino acids. Germline values: CDR1 SEHNR, CDR2 FQNEAQ (reference sequence). Trimming shortened V by 5 bases and J by 3 bases, and 11 bases separated the two germline ends. The CDR3 sequence: CASSHPSGYEQYF. The CDR3 DNA reads TGTGCCAGCAGCCACCCCTCGGGCTACGAGCAGTACTTC. Looking up the rest from reference TRBV7-9 and TRBJ2-7 gives the full variable domain: DTGVSQNPRHKITKRGQNVTFRCDPISEHNRLYWYRQTLGQGPEFLTYFQNEAQLEKSRLLSDRFSAERPKGSFSTLEIQRTEQGDSAMYLCASSHPSGYEQYFGPGTRLTVT.

This clonotype was counted a few times. The chain joins TRBV19 to TRBJ2-2; perhaps TRBD1 as D (6 bases). Germline V gene lookup returns CDR1 LNHDA and CDR2 SQIVND (reference sequence). V was pared by 7 bases and J by 3 bases, with 12 bases between. The CDR3 runs 14 residues. This chain's CDR3 is CASTSPGDTGELFF. The CDR3 DNA reads as TGTGCCAGTACGAGCCCAGGGGACACCGGGGAGCTGTTTTTT.

Note on this clonotype: A much bigger clone sits one base away, suggesting this may be a read error. V usage is TRBV18 and J usage is TRBJ1-1; 9 nucleotides align to TRBD1. The CDR3 is 16 amino acids. The germline V gene encodes CDR1 KGHSH and CDR2 LQKENI. This CDR3 reads CASSPRGDRDYTESFF. DNA of the CDR3: TGTGCCAGCTCACCCCGGGGGGACAGGGATTACACTGAATCTTTCTTT.

The chain couples TRBV6-4 to TRBJ1-5, with no clear D. V lost 4 bases and J lost 0, with 16 bases in between. The CDR3 length is 17 residues. CDR1 MRHNA and CDR2 SNTAGT come from the germline V gene. CDR3: CASSVGASPYSNQPQHF. CDR3 coding DNA: TGTGCCAGCAGTGTCGGAGCATCCCCCTATAGCAATCAGCCCCAGCATTTT.

This clonotype came up many times. This chain uses TRBV7-2 with TRBJ2-7; tentative D call: TRBD1 (6 bases). The V end was cut by 3 bases, the J end by 7 bases, with 7 bases between. The length of the CDR3 is 11 residues. Germline V CDR1 and CDR2: SGHTA, FQGNSA. Here the CDR3 reads CASSFDREQYF. The CDR3 DNA is TGTGCCAGCAGCTTCGACAGGGAGCAGTACTTC.

In this sample, this clonotype turned up a few times. The rearrangement uses TRBV28 and TRBJ2-2, with 7 bases that match TRBD1. Germline assignment: CDR1 MDHEN and CDR2 SYDVKM. J was trimmed by 3 bases and V by 4 bases; bases with no gene match: 2. This CDR3 comprises 14 residues. The CDR3 spells CASSSGQYTGELFF. CDR3 nucleotide sequence: TGTGCCAGCAGTTCGGGACAGTACACCGGGGAGCTGTTTTTT.

The chain recombines TRBV15 with TRBJ1-4; a possible D gene is TRBD1 (5 bases). Per germline, CDR1 LNHNV and CDR2 YYDKDF (reference sequence). CDR3 length: 15 residues. Trimming took off 0 bases at V and 3 bases at J, with 8 bases between the two ends. The CDR3 loop reads CATSRERGSNEKLFF. The DNA of the CDR3 is TGTGCCACCAGCAGAGAAAGGGGTTCTAATGAAAAACTGTTTTTT.

Ten or more counts support this clonotype. The chain couples TRBV7-9 to TRBJ1-1, with a possible D match to TRBD1 (6 bases). Trimming took 4 bases from V and 5 from J, leaving 17 bases between them. The CDR3 has 15 residues. The germline V gene encodes CDR1 SEHNR and CDR2 FQNEAQ (reference sequence). The CDR3 spells CASSSRDTQGTEAFF. In DNA form, the CDR3 reads TGTGCCAGCAGCTCCCGCGATACACAGGGAACTGAAGCTTTCTTT.

The V gene is TRBV20-1, the J gene TRBJ2-6, with D unresolved. Between the trimmed V and J ends, which lost 1 base and 1 base, there was a span of 11 bases. The CDR3 consists of 16 residues. The germline gives CDR1 DFQATT, CDR2 SNEGSKA (reference sequence). The CDR3, as DNA: TGCAGTGCTAGAGGTCTTACTCCTTCTGGGGCCAACGTCCTGACTTTC. Amino acid sequence: CSARGLTPSGANVLTF.

This clonotype was counted a few times. The rearrangement joins TRBV4-1 to TRBJ2-2; D ambiguous. The CDR3 sequence is 18 residues long. V was pared by 0 bases and J by 0 bases, with 14 bases between. Germline V CDR1 and CDR2: MGHRA, YSYEKL. The CDR3 loop reads CASSQEFQSGANTGELFF. DNA of the CDR3: TGCGCCAGCAGCCAAGAGTTTCAGAGTGGCGCGAACACCGGGGAGCTGTTTTTT.

This clonotype has only a few counts. The rearrangement uses TRBV6-2 or TRBV6-3 and TRBJ2-3; 8 positions match TRBD2. The CDR3 runs 15 residues. The ends lost 4 bases at V and 2 bases at J; junction bases unmatched: 5. Germline V gene data show CDR1 as MNHEY and CDR2 as SVGEGT. CDR3 residues: CASSSSGRYTDTQYF. As DNA, the CDR3 is TGTGCCAGCAGTTCCAGCGGGAGATACACAGATACGCAGTATTTT.

This clonotype was observed a handful of times. The J gene is TRBJ1-3, the V gene TRBV9, with unresolved D. Germline V gives CDR1 SGDLS, CDR2 YYNGEE. The CDR3 covers 14 residues. Trimming took off 0 bases at V and 0 bases at J, with 4 bases between the two ends. The CDR3 DNA is TGTGCCAGCAGCGTAGCAGTCTCTGGAAACACCATATATTTT. It codes for CASSVAVSGNTIYF.

This clonotype was seen only a few times. The J gene is TRBJ2-3, the V gene TRBV20-1; 10 positions agree with TRBD1. This CDR3 comprises 13 residues. Germline V CDR1 and CDR2: DFQATT, SNEGSKA (reference sequence). V was pared by 4 bases and J by 4 bases, with 2 bases of the junction left unmatched. The CDR3 sequence is CSATGQGADTQYF. In DNA, the CDR3 is TGCAGTGCTACCGGACAGGGGGCAGATACGCAGTATTTT.